These 23 T cell receptor beta chains came from one sample sequenced in a study of Ad26.COV2.S vaccination and SARS-CoV-2 variants (dated by TCRdb to 2020 to 2022). The protocol used for the library was the immunoSEQ multiplex PCR assay. TCRdb took this table from immuneACCESS and kept in-frame rearrangements with V and J called. Such tables lack part of the clones; where checked against another copy, unresolved V genes explain under half of the gap, and the rest is unexplained. The sample table records roughly 390,000 clones; about nine tenths of these occur just once. The top ten constitute approximately 3.7% of the sample. The label giving this sample's treatment or condition can be read as: about 20 received Ad26.COV2.S at low or high dose, single or two shots; roughly five received placebo; per-sample allocation not given. Repertoires of vaccine and placebo recipients were sequenced from samples collected on day 63 after the first injection.

The sequencing used peripheral blood, collected in a trial of Ad26.COV2.S vaccine versus placebo. The receptor source for this set is a person between 18 and 59 years old who received the Ad26.COV2.S COVID-19 vaccine or a placebo.

This clone has a single count. The gene calls are TRBV20-1 and TRBJ1-3, with D uncertain. The CDR3 extends over 11 amino acids. CDR1 DFQATT and CDR2 SNEGSKA come from the germline V gene (reference sequence). Trimming took off 2 bases at V and 3 bases at J, with 2 bases between the two ends. The CDR3 coding sequence is TGCAGTGCTAGATTTGGAAACACCATATATTTT. Translation: CSARFGNTIYF.

The J gene is TRBJ2-7, the V gene TRBV7-8; the D gene could be TRBD1 or TRBD2 (5 bases each). The germline V and J ends were trimmed by 0 bases and 0 bases, with 9 bases remaining between them. The CDR3 sequence is 15 residues long. The germline CDR1 and CDR2 sequences are SGHVS and FQNEAQ. The chain's CDR3 is CASSLAGESSYEQYF. The CDR3 bases are TGTGCCAGCAGCTTAGCGGGGGAGAGCTCCTACGAGCAGTACTTC.

This clone was picked up one time. The chain joins TRBV6-5 to TRBJ1-2, with unresolved D. Germline values: CDR1 MNHEY, CDR2 SVGAGI. Trimming cost V 4 bases and J 2 bases, with 8 bases left between them. The CDR3 has 13 amino acids. The CDR3 spells CASSSGMNYGYTF. The CDR3 coding sequence is TGTGCCAGCAGTTCCGGGATGAACTATGGCTACACCTTC.

The chain employs TRBV7-9 and TRBJ1-2, with 7 bases aligning to TRBD1. V gave up 5 bases and J gave up 4 bases; unmatched junction bases: 13. Germline assignment: CDR1 SEHNR and CDR2 FQNEAQ (reference sequence). The CDR3 is 16 amino acids. The CDR3 sequence: CASSPTGSVVSYGYTF. CDR3 nucleotides: TGTGCCAGCAGCCCGACAGGGTCGGTGGTCTCCTATGGCTACACCTTC.

J is TRBJ2-7 and V is TRBV2, with 9 bases fitting TRBD2. This CDR3 comprises 13 residues. Germline V gene lookup returns CDR1 SNHLY and CDR2 FYNNEI. V lost 11 bases and J lost 4; bases outside the gene matches: 9. Here the CDR3 reads CAGGGGLAYEQYF. In DNA form, the CDR3 reads TGTGCCGGCGGGGGGGGCCTAGCGTACGAGCAGTACTTC.

This clone was seen a few times. This chain uses TRBV24-1 with TRBJ1-2, with D possibly TRBD1 on 6 matching bases. Germline values: CDR1 KGHDR, CDR2 SFDVKD. The CDR3 spans 13 residues. V lost 6 bases and J 9 bases, leaving 16 bases between the germline ends. The CDR3 sequence is CATSRWGHESYTF. The CDR3 bases are TGTGCCACCAGTCGCTGGGGACATGAGAGCTACACCTTC.

This clone appeared once. The V and J genes are TRBV10-3 and TRBJ2-7; D not certain. This CDR3 has 15 amino acids. V was shortened by 10 bases and J by 2 bases, with 21 bases between the two germline ends. Germline V gene sequence: CDR1 ENHRY, CDR2 SYGVKD. CDR3 protein: CATPRKGGLTYEQYF. In DNA form, the CDR3 reads TGTGCCACCCCCCGAAAGGGCGGTCTAACCTACGAGCAGTACTTC.

The chain is built from TRBV7-9 and TRBJ2-2; D may be TRBD2 (7 bases). The CDR3 sequence is 18 residues long. Trimming cost V 3 bases and J 1 base, with 18 bases left between them. Per the germline V gene, CDR1 is SEHNR and CDR2 is FQNEAQ (reference sequence). The CDR3, as DNA: TGTGCCAGCAGCTTGGGGGGGCGCCGGGGAAGGAACACCGGGGAGCTGTTTTTT. It encodes CASSLGGRRGRNTGELFF. Together with reference TRBV7-9 and TRBJ2-2, the CDR3 gives the full variable domain: DTGVSQNPRHKITKRGQNVTFRCDPISEHNRLYWYRQTLGQGPEFLTYFQNEAQLEKSRLLSDRFSAERPKGSFSTLEIQRTEQGDSAMYLCASSLGGRRGRNTGELFFGEGSRLTVL.

The chain employs TRBV19 and TRBJ2-2; D call uncertain. Germline CDR1 reads LNHDA; CDR2 reads SQIVND (reference sequence). The CDR3 contains 14 residues. Trimming removed 1 base from V and 6 bases from J, with 9 bases in between. CDR3 coding DNA: TGTGCCAGTAGTATAGCCCAAAGTTCCGGGGAGCTGTTTTTT. It codes for CASSIAQSSGELFF.

The CDR3 bases are TGTGCCAGCAGTGTCGGGAGACTGAACACTGAAGCTTTCTTT. Encoded protein: CASSVGRLNTEAFF. The chain combines TRBV2 with TRBJ1-1; D gene uncertain. Trimming pared 4 bases from V and 0 bases from J, leaving 9 bases between. The CDR3 runs to 14 residues. From germline, CDR1 is SNHLY and CDR2 FYNNEI.

V is TRBV29-1 and J is TRBJ2-5; weak D call: TRBD2 (6 bases). The CDR3 is made up of 15 amino acids. Trimming cost V 6 bases and J 3 bases, with 20 bases left between them. Germline-derived CDR1 and CDR2 are SQVTM and ANQGSEA. The CDR3 DNA reads as TGCAGCGTAGGCCAGTGGCGGGGCTTAAAAGAGACCCAGTACTTC. This gives the protein CSVGQWRGLKETQYF.

The rearrangement uses TRBV5-1 and TRBJ2-5; 9 bases line up with TRBD2. The CDR3 consists of 16 residues. Trimming took 4 bases from V and 1 from J; bases not matched to a gene: 8. CDR1 SGHRS and CDR2 YFSETQ come from the germline V gene. The CDR3 here is CASSPRGSGGQETQYF. DNA for the CDR3: TGCGCCAGCAGCCCCCGGGGTAGCGGGGGCCAAGAGACCCAGTACTTC. The full variable domain, in which reference TRBV5-1 and TRBJ2-5 provide the parts outside the CDR3, is KAGVTQTPRYLIKTRGQQVTLSCSPISGHRSVSWYQQTPGQGLQFLFEYFSETQRNKGNFPGRFSGRQFSNSRSEMNVSTLELGDSALYLCASSPRGSGGQETQYFGPGTRLLVL.

This chain connects TRBV6-2 or TRBV6-3 to TRBJ1-1, with 7 bases that match TRBD1. CDR1 MNHEY and CDR2 SVGEGT come from the germline V gene. CDR3 size: 11 residues. The ends lost 6 bases at V and 7 bases at J; junction bases unmatched: 2. CDR3 amino acids: CASSRTGEAFF. CDR3 DNA sequence: TGTGCCAGCAGCCGGACAGGTGAAGCTTTCTTT.

The chain has TRBV19 and TRBJ1-1, with TRBD1 matching over 8 bases. V shed 7 bases, J shed 0 bases, and the junction held 16 bases outside the gene matches. Germline CDR1 and CDR2: LNHDA and SQIVND (reference sequence). The CDR3 sequence is 18 residues long. CDR3 bases: TGTGCCAGTATCGACCAGGGGGCGCGTGGTCCCGTGAACACTGAAGCTTTCTTT. It translates to CASIDQGARGPVNTEAFF.

The chain is built from TRBV5-1 and TRBJ1-5; TRBD1 agrees at 9 bases. The CDR3 runs to 14 residues. V was clipped by 4 bases and J by 4 bases; unmatched bases: 3. Per germline, CDR1 SGHRS and CDR2 YFSETQ. CDR3 DNA sequence: TGCGCCAGCAGCGAAGGACAGGGGAATCAGCCCCAGCATTTT. Translated: CASSEGQGNQPQHF.

V and J are TRBV7-9 and TRBJ2-7; weak D call: TRBD1 (5 bases). The ends were cut back, 4 bases at V and 6 bases at J, with 10 bases in the middle. The CDR3 is 12 amino acids. The germline V gene has CDR1 SEHNR and CDR2 FQNEAQ (reference sequence). The CDR3: CASSSTGPEQYF. DNA of the CDR3: TGTGCCAGCAGCTCCACAGGCCCCGAGCAGTACTTC.

The V call is TRBV7-6, the J call TRBJ2-2; 7 bases line up with TRBD2. V gave up 0 bases and J gave up 1 base; unmatched junction bases: 2. The CDR3 totals 16 residues. The germline V gene has CDR1 SGHVS and CDR2 FNYEAQ. The CDR3 sequence is CASSLAPGGNTGELFF. CDR3 in DNA: TGTGCCAGCAGCTTAGCGCCGGGGGGGAACACCGGGGAGCTGTTTTTT.

V and J are TRBV5-5 and TRBJ1-5, with a weak D call TRBD1 (6 bases). The CDR3 loop spans 14 amino acids. Germline values: CDR1 SGHKS, CDR2 YYEKEE (reference sequence). The V and J ends lost 7 bases and 3 bases respectively, with 14 bases between them. The CDR3 loop reads CASSGQRLNQPQHF. DNA for the CDR3: TGTGCCAGCTCCGGACAGCGCCTCAATCAGCCCCAGCATTTT. The full variable domain, in which reference TRBV5-5 and TRBJ1-5 provide the parts outside the CDR3, is DAGVTQSPTHLIKTRGQQVTLRCSPISGHKSVSWYQQVLGQGPQFIFQYYEKEERGRGNFPDRFSARQFPNYSSELNVNALLLGDSALYLCASSGQRLNQPQHFGDGTRLSIL.

The CDR3 nucleotides are TGCGCCAGCAGCCTACGACTTTTAGGCTACGAGCAGTACTTC. It encodes CASSLRLLGYEQYF. This sequence joins TRBV4-3 and TRBJ2-7; D remains unclear. The germline V gene encodes CDR1 LGHNA and CDR2 YSLEER. The CDR3 is made up of 14 amino acids. V shed 4 bases and J shed 3 bases, with 13 bases lying between them.

The rearrangement links TRBV6-2 or TRBV6-3 to TRBJ1-1, with D unclear. Trimming left V 2 bases short and J 0 bases short, with 10 bases between. There are 15 residues in the CDR3. The germline CDR1 and CDR2 sequences are MNHEY and SVGEGT. The chain's CDR3 is CASSYPRGLNTEAFF. In nucleotides, the CDR3 is TGTGCCAGCAGTTACCCCCGGGGTCTGAACACTGAAGCTTTCTTT.

This clone has only one observation. This chain joins TRBV3-1 (or the pseudogene TRBV3-2) and TRBJ1-4; D unresolved. This CDR3 has 15 amino acids. V dropped 2 bases and J dropped 8 bases, with 15 bases sitting between them. Germline V gene sequence: CDR1 LGHDT, CDR2 YNNKEL (reference sequence). CDR3 region: CASSQITDFREKLFF. CDR3 DNA: TGTGCCAGCAGCCAAATCACAGATTTTAGGGAAAAACTGTTTTTT.

This chain uses TRBV5-1 with TRBJ2-3; TRBD2 matches 15 bases. There are 19 residues in the CDR3. V lost 2 bases, J lost 5 bases, and 12 bases stayed unmatched. The germline CDR1 and CDR2 sequences are SGHRS and YFSETQ. The CDR3 DNA sequence: TGCGCCAGCAGCTTCCCGGATTCTCGGACTAGCGGGGGGGTAGATACGCAGTATTTT. Its protein is CASSFPDSRTSGGVDTQYF.

The chain combines TRBV18 with TRBJ1-4, with 7 bases aligning to TRBD1. Germline CDR1 KGHSH, CDR2 LQKENI. J gave up 8 bases and V 6 bases, and 6 bases lay outside the gene matches. The CDR3 loop spans 13 amino acids. The CDR3 sequence: CASSLTGVEKLFF. The CDR3 region has the DNA TGTGCCAGCTCGCTCACAGGGGTCGAAAAACTGTTTTTT. Full variable domain (outside the CDR3, taken from reference TRBV18 and TRBJ1-4): NAGVMQNPRHLVRRRGQEARLRCSPMKGHSHVYWYRQLPEEGLKFMVYLQKENIIDESGMPKERFSAEFPKEGPSILRIQQVVRGDSAAYFCASSLTGVEKLFFGSGTQLSVL.